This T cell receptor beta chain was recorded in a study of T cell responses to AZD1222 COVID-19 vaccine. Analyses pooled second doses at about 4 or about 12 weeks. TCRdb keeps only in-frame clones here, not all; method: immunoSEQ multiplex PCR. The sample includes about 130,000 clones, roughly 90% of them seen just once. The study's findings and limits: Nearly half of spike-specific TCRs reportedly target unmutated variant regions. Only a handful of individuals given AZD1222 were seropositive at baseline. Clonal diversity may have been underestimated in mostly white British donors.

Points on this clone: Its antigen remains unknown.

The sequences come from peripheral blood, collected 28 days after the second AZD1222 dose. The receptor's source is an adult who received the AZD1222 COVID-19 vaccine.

CDR3 sequence: CSGGGSYEQYF. CDR3 nucleotide sequence: TGCAGCGGGGGAGGGTCCTACGAGCAGTACTTC. The rearrangement uses TRBV29-1 and TRBJ2-7, with 7 bases fitting TRBD2. Germline CDR1 and CDR2: SQVTM and ANQGSEA. The CDR3 extends over 11 amino acids. V trimming: 7 bases; J trimming: 1 base; junction bases outside the gene matches: 1.